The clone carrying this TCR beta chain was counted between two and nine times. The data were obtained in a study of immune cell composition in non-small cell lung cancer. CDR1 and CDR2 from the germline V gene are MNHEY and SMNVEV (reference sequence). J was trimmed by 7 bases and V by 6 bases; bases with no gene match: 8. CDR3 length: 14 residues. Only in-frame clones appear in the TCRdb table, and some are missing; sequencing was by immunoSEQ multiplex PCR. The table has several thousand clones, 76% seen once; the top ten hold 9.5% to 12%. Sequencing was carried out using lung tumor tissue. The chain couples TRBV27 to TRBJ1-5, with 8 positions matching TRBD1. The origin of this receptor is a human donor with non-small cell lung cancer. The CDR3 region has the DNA TGTGCCAGCAGCTTGACAGGGGTGGGACAGCCCCAGCATTTT. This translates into CASSLTGVGQPQHF.